This record looks at one TCR beta chain sequence and its context. The sample is drawn from a study of blood T cell repertoires in COVID-19. Source study methods: Reference gene primers were amplified, and this amplification served to estimate nucleated cell counts. Sequencing used immunoSEQ multiplex PCR; TCRdb keeps in-frame clones, though not all of them. D and trimming come from the DNA, and the V and J calls and clone size come from that table. Of about 320,000 clones listed, 89% are singletons. Per germline, CDR1 MNHEY and CDR2 SVGAGI. The CDR3 loop spans 14 amino acids. V trimming: 2 bases; J trimming: 4 bases; junction bases outside the gene matches: 4. Seattle-derived patients entered the study during active infection and were followed longitudinally.

This receptor was obtained from a woman aged 30 to 39 with COVID-19, enrolled during active disease. Sequenced material: peripheral blood. The chain recombines TRBV6-5 with TRBJ2-7; 8 positions agree with TRBD2. The CDR3 DNA is TGTGCCAGCAGTTACGGGACTAGGGGGTACGAGCAGTACTTC. Amino acid sequence: CASSYGTRGYEQYF.